One T cell receptor beta chain is described in this entry. This record belongs to a study of T cells expressing NK-cell markers. Each CDR3 protein gets one entry in TCRdb, which reprocessed the 5' RACE reads and gives no DNA. The sample yields 200,000 to 300,000 distinct CDR3 sequences, of which the top ten take up around 0.4%. The CDR3 spans 15 residues. The V gene's germline CDR1 is LGHNA and CDR2 YNFKEQ. The sample comprised blood T cells: a sorted CD56 or NKG2C T cell subset, CD4+ or CD8+ T cells, or bulk PBMC T cells (not recorded which). This sequence joins TRBV4-2 and TRBJ2-7. This sequence was found in a young man in good health. CDR3 sequence reads: CASSQSHQQSYEQYF.